Reported below is one TCR beta chain. Original processing methods: It was from reference gene primer amplification that nucleated cell counts were estimated. Data came from immunoSEQ multiplex PCR; TCRdb stores just in-frame clones and leaves some out. V and J calls and clone size follow that table, whereas D and trimming were derived from the DNA. The data hold hundreds of thousands of clones, with around 90% observed a single time. The trim removed 0 bases at V and 3 bases at J, leaving 7 bases unmatched. The V gene's germline CDR1 is ENHRY and CDR2 SYGVKD. This CDR3 spans 16 amino acids. This sample is drawn from a study of blood T cell repertoires in COVID-19. Study-level information: The samples span acute and convalescent COVID-19 from the United States, Italy and Spain. Sources were T cells, B-cell-depleted T cells, or PBMCs; the material itself was cDNA or gDNA.

Sequencing was done on a sample of peripheral blood. This rearrangement joins TRBV10-3 to TRBJ1-2; TRBD1 matches at 7 bases. This TCR was recovered from a young man with active or convalescent COVID-19. The CDR3 protein is CAISESEGGWDYGYTF. The CDR3 DNA reads TGTGCCATCAGTGAGTCTGAAGGGGGCTGGGACTATGGCTACACCTTC.